Listed below are T cell receptor beta chains from one sample, sequenced in a study of T cells in Graves' hyperthyroidism and ophthalmopathy. One entry per CDR3 protein results from TCRdb running MiXCR on the multiplex PCR reads. In the table there are about 640,000 distinct CDR3 sequences, roughly 15% of which are singletons. Specimen: blood. These receptors were taken from a woman in her forties or fifties with Graves' ophthalmopathy. CDR3s include the opening cysteine and the closing phenylalanine or tryptophan. Each record gives: V gene, clone size, J gene, D gene, CDR3 DNA, CDR3 protein. The D gene is left open where the match is weak. Clone size is stated in some rows and not others, as once, few, many or a class when expanded.

>TRBV7-8|.|TRBJ2-6|.
TGTGCCAGCAGCTTCGGCAGGCCAAAACCCTCTGGGGCCAACGTCCTGACTTTC
CASSFGRPKPSGANVLTF
>TRBV6-2/TRBV6-3|few|TRBJ1-3|.
TGTGCCAGCAGTTACTTGACCCTCCGGACAGAAACTGGAAACACCATATATTTT
CASSYLTLRTETGNTIYF
>TRBV7-9|few|TRBJ2-1|TRBD2
TGTGCCAGCAGCCTCCCCGGACTAGCGGGATACAATGAGCAGTTCTTC
CASSLPGLAGYNEQFF
>TRBV12-5|.|TRBJ2-2|.
TGTGCTAGTGGTTTGGTTTCCGGGGAGCTGTTTTTT
CASGLVSGELFF
>TRBV18|.|TRBJ2-7|.
TGTGCCAGCTCACCGGGGCCAGCACCCCTCGAGCAGTACTTC
CASSPGPAPLEQYF
>TRBV28|many|TRBJ2-1|TRBD2
TGTGCCAGCAACCCACTAGCGGGAGCCTACAATGAGCAGTTCTTC
CASNPLAGAYNEQFF
>TRBV20-1|few|TRBJ2-7|TRBD2
TGCAGTGCAAAAGTAGCGGGACCGTGGTACGAGCAGTACTTC
CSAKVAGPWYEQYF
>TRBV7-8|many|TRBJ2-1|.
TGTGCCAGCAGCCTCCGGGACATCTACAATGAGCAGTTCTTC
CASSLRDIYNEQFF
>TRBV7-2|many|TRBJ2-2|.
TGTGCCAGCGGTAGCGTGAACACCGGGGAGCTGTTTTTT
CASGSVNTGELFF
>TRBV24-1|.|TRBJ2-2|TRBD1
TGTGCCACCAGTCAAGGACAGGGTAGCACCGGGGAGCTGTTTTTT
CATSQGQGSTGELFF